These 16 T cell receptor beta chains were all obtained from the same sample, sequenced in a study of T-cell memory formation after mild COVID-19. From the 5' RACE reads, TCRdb called clonotypes with MiXCR, one entry per CDR3 protein. The table includes some 210,000 distinct CDR3 sequences, 25% to 35% detected once. The sample was PBMCs or a T cell subset sorted from them (not recorded which). These receptors all stem from an adult woman who had mild COVID-19 (a few samples of this study predate the infection). Cell type and time point are not known.

This chain connects TRBV9 to TRBJ2-3, with 7 positions matching TRBD2. V dropped 2 bases and J dropped 1; count of bases not matched to a gene: 7. In germline, CDR1 is SGDLS, CDR2 YYNGEE. The CDR3 has 16 amino acids. CDR3 region: CASSVSSGARTDTQYF. The CDR3 bases are TGTGCCAGCAGCGTTTCTAGCGGAGCCCGCACAGATACGCAGTATTTT.

The count of this clonotype is one. The CDR3 DNA is TGTGCCAGCAGTTCGAACAGGGGTGGCCCCTACAATGAGCAGTTCTTC. This codes for CASSSNRGGPYNEQFF. The J gene is TRBJ2-1, the V gene TRBV12-3 or TRBV12-4, with 7 positions matching TRBD1. The trim removed 4 bases at V and 2 bases at J, leaving 8 bases unmatched. This CDR3 is built from 16 residues.

V is TRBV18 and J is TRBJ2-7; TRBD1 agrees at 7 bases. CDR1 is KGHSH, CDR2 LQKENI, per germline. The CDR3 sequence is 15 residues long. V trimming: 3 bases; J trimming: 4 bases; junction bases outside the gene matches: 9. As DNA, the CDR3 is TGTGCCAGCTCACCTATCCCGGGACAGTCTTACGAGCAGTACTTC. Translating gives CASSPIPGQSYEQYF. The complete variable domain, with remaining parts taken from reference TRBV18 and TRBJ2-7, reads NAGVMQNPRHLVRRRGQEARLRCSPMKGHSHVYWYRQLPEEGLKFMVYLQKENIIDESGMPKERFSAEFPKEGPSILRIQQVVRGDSAAYFCASSPIPGQSYEQYFGPGTRLTVT.

The chain carries TRBV6-6 and TRBJ1-1; 10 positions agree with TRBD1. The CDR3 consists of 15 residues. Germline V lookup: CDR1 MNHNY, CDR2 SVGAGI (reference sequence). With V trimmed by 6 bases and J by 4 bases, 8 bases remained unmatched. CDR3 sequence (DNA): TGTGCCAGCAGCCCAAGGACAGGGGGGACCACTGAAGCTTTCTTT. Translating gives CASSPRTGGTTEAFF.

The chain links TRBV11-2 to TRBJ2-3, with TRBD1 matching over 8 bases. CDR1 is SGHAT, CDR2 FQNNGV, per germline. The CDR3 contains 14 residues. V shed 8 bases, J shed 0 bases, and the junction held 4 bases outside the gene matches. CDR3 loop: CASHGQGSTDTQYF. The CDR3 nucleotides read TGTGCCAGCCACGGACAGGGAAGCACAGATACGCAGTATTTT.

This clonotype was observed many times. The chain carries TRBV3-1 and TRBJ1-1; no clear D gene. The CDR3 consists of 13 residues. Deletions cut 1 base from V and 1 base from J, with 4 bases between. Germline loops: CDR1 LGHDT, CDR2 YNNKEL (reference sequence). The DNA of the CDR3 is TGTGCCAGCAGCCAAGGGGGGAACACTGAAGCTTTCTTT. Its protein product is CASSQGGNTEAFF.

The chain carries TRBV12-3 or TRBV12-4 and TRBJ1-4; 7 bases match TRBD1. V dropped 5 bases and J dropped 8; count of bases not matched to a gene: 8. This CDR3 has 14 residues. The CDR3 DNA follows: TGTGCCAGCAGTCTCGGACAGGCAGGAGAAAAACTGTTTTTT. It encodes CASSLGQAGEKLFF.

The table lists this clonotype with a few counts. V usage is TRBV7-2 and J usage is TRBJ2-2; D gene unclear. This CDR3 has 15 residues. CDR1 and CDR2 from the germline V gene are SGHTA and FQGNSA. V gave up 2 bases and J gave up 4 bases, with 11 bases separating them. The CDR3 region is CASSLTPQVTGELFF. As DNA, the CDR3 is TGTGCCAGCAGCTTAACCCCCCAGGTCACCGGGGAGCTGTTTTTT.

The V call is TRBV24-1, the J call TRBJ2-2; 8 nucleotides agree with TRBD2. Germline V gene lookup returns CDR1 KGHDR and CDR2 SFDVKD. The CDR3 runs to 15 residues. The junction had 5 bases not matched to a gene; V was cut back by 7 bases and J by 2 bases. The CDR3 DNA reads TGTGCCACCAGGGGAGGACTAGCTAACACCGGGGAGCTGTTTTTT. It specifies CATRGGLANTGELFF.

This sequence joins TRBV24-1 and TRBJ2-5, with TRBD1 matching 9 bases. CDR3 length: 16 amino acids. Germline CDR1 KGHDR, CDR2 SFDVKD. The junction had 7 bases not matched to a gene; V was cut back by 1 base and J by 5 bases. The chain's CDR3 is CATSDLGDRGFETQYF. The CDR3 DNA follows: TGTGCCACCAGTGATTTAGGAGACAGGGGGTTCGAGACCCAGTACTTC.

There are many counts of this clonotype. The chain joins TRBV2 to TRBJ1-6; D is uncertain. From germline, CDR1 is SNHLY and CDR2 FYNNEI. V lost 2 bases and J 11 bases, leaving 16 bases between the germline ends. The CDR3 sequence is 15 residues long. The CDR3 loop reads CASSERPWREAPLHF. The CDR3 DNA follows: TGTGCCAGCAGTGAAAGACCCTGGCGGGAGGCACCCCTCCACTTT.

As regards this clonotype: The junction shows a germline mismatch at one end, possibly a read error. This chain links TRBV12-3 or TRBV12-4 with TRBJ1-2, with 7 bases lining up with TRBD1. The CDR3 sequence is 11 residues long. CDR3 DNA: TGTGCCAGCAGGATTCCCGGACAGGCCTCCTTC. Translating gives CASRIPGQASF.

This clonotype came up a few times. The rearrangement links TRBV19 to TRBJ2-7; 12 positions agree with TRBD2. After removal of 9 bases from V and 4 bases from J, the junction contained 10 bases not matched to a gene. Germline loops: CDR1 LNHDA, CDR2 SQIVND (reference sequence). This CDR3 spans 15 amino acids. The DNA for the CDR3 is TGTGCCAGCCAGACTAGCGGGAGAGCGGGATACGAGCAGTACTTC. It specifies CASQTSGRAGYEQYF.

The chain links TRBV7-2 to TRBJ2-5; D not certain. V lost 5 bases and J lost 2, with 12 bases in between. The CDR3 contains 14 residues. The V gene's germline CDR1 is SGHTA and CDR2 FQGNSA. The CDR3, as DNA: TGTGCCAGCAGCCGGCGGATTAGGCAAGAGACCCAGTACTTC. This encodes CASSRRIRQETQYF.

This clonotype has a handful of counts. The chain uses TRBV5-6 and TRBJ2-7; 7 nucleotides line up with TRBD1. Germline CDR1 SGHDT, CDR2 YYEEEE. V gave up 3 bases and J gave up 3 bases; unmatched junction bases: 6. This CDR3 is built from 14 residues. The CDR3: CASSSWTGFYEQYF. The CDR3 DNA follows: TGTGCCAGCAGCTCGTGGACAGGATTCTACGAGCAGTACTTC.

This clonotype has only a few counts. The chain links TRBV7-7 to TRBJ2-5; 12 bases line up with TRBD2. Germline loops: CDR1 SSHAT, CDR2 FNYEAQ (reference sequence). The ends lost 5 bases at V and 0 bases at J; junction bases unmatched: 4. There are 16 residues in the CDR3. DNA of the CDR3: TGTGCCAGCAGCCCCACTAGCGGGGGGCACCAAGAGACCCAGTACTTC. Residues: CASSPTSGGHQETQYF.